The 18 T cell receptor beta chains below all came from one sample that was sequenced in a study of cytomegalovirus exposure and HLA in healthy donors. PCR primers comprised 60 Vbeta and 13 Jbeta primers. Measured with immunoSEQ multiplex PCR; TCRdb has only the in-frame clones, and not every one. The sample consists of roughly 75,000 clones, roughly 84% of them appearing once. The sample was PBMCs. Every receptor here comes from a man in his 70s in good health and CMV-seropositive.

The chain employs TRBV30 and TRBJ1-1; D unclear. The CDR3 is 11 residues long. CDR1 is GTSNPN and CDR2 is SVGIG in the germline V gene (reference sequence). V shed 2 bases and J shed 1 base, with 2 bases lying between them. The CDR3 region is CAWSRNTEAFF. DNA of the CDR3: TGTGCCTGGAGTCGGAACACTGAAGCTTTCTTT.

The genes are TRBV28 and TRBJ2-1; TRBD2 might be the D (5 bases). V lost 5 bases, J lost 7 bases, and 12 bases lay in between. The CDR3 is 13 amino acids. Germline CDR1 reads MDHEN; CDR2 reads SYDVKM. The CDR3 nucleotides read TGTGCCAGCAGTGCTTCCCCGGGAAATGAGCAGTTCTTC. It translates to CASSASPGNEQFF.

The CDR3 protein is CASSPGQYADTQYF. The DNA for the CDR3 is TGCGCCAGCAGCCCGGGACAGTATGCAGATACGCAGTATTTT. The rearrangement joins TRBV5-1 to TRBJ2-3; the match to TRBD1 covers 7 bases. This CDR3 has 14 amino acids. CDR1 and CDR2 (germline): SGHRS, YFSETQ. After removal of 4 bases from V and 4 bases from J, the junction contained 6 bases not matched to a gene.

The V call is TRBV30, the J call TRBJ2-7; D is possibly TRBD1 (6 bases). The V and J ends lost 8 bases and 4 bases respectively, with 15 bases between them. The V gene's germline CDR1 is GTSNPN and CDR2 SVGIG (reference sequence). This CDR3 region has 12 residues. CDR3 sequence reads: CAGGRVSYEQYF. The CDR3, as DNA: TGTGCCGGGGGCCGGGTCTCGTACGAGCAGTACTTC.

The chain uses TRBV10-3 and TRBJ1-2; no clear D. Trimming took 9 bases from V and 4 from J, leaving 12 bases between them. CDR1 ENHRY and CDR2 SYGVKD come from the germline V gene. The CDR3 is 12 residues long. Here the CDR3 reads CAMTDGGYGYTF. CDR3 DNA: TGTGCCATGACGGACGGAGGCTATGGCTACACCTTC.

The rearrangement joins TRBV29-1 to TRBJ1-5; a weak D match, TRBD1 (5 bases). V was pared by 5 bases and J by 3 bases, with 8 bases between. CDR1 is SQVTM and CDR2 is ANQGSEA in the germline V gene. The CDR3 consists of 12 residues. The CDR3 coding sequence is TGCAGCGTTCAAGGGGCCAATCAGCCCCAGCATTTT. It translates to CSVQGANQPQHF.

The CDR3 nucleotides are TGTGCCAGCAGTCTGGGACAGTCATTCGGCTACGAGCAGTACTTC. It yields the protein CASSLGQSFGYEQYF. The gene calls are TRBV6-5 and TRBJ2-7; 7 nucleotides align to TRBD1. CDR1 and CDR2 (germline): MNHEY, SVGAGI. V lost 5 bases and J lost 3; bases outside the gene matches: 10. The CDR3 consists of 15 residues.

The sample holds one count of this clone. V usage is TRBV2 and J usage is TRBJ2-5; D gene unclear. The end of the DNA aligns better with TRBJ2-7, so the J call may be wrong. The V gene's germline CDR1 is SNHLY and CDR2 FYNNEI. This CDR3 has 11 amino acids. In nucleotides, the CDR3 is TGTGCCAGCAGTGAATTCTACGAGCAGTACTTC. Its translation is CASSEFYEQYF.

This clone occurred once. This sequence joins TRBV12-5 and TRBJ2-5; D possibly corresponds to TRBD1 (8 bases). Looked up from germline, CDR1 is LGHNT and CDR2 is FRNRAP. Trimming shortened V by 2 bases and J by 4 bases, and 20 bases separated the two germline ends. This CDR3 contains 17 residues. This chain's CDR3 is CASGLSLAQGGGETQYF. CDR3 nucleotide sequence: TGTGCTAGTGGTTTGTCGTTAGCACAGGGGGGGGGAGAGACCCAGTACTTC.

The rearrangement joins TRBV4-3 to TRBJ2-3; the match to TRBD1 covers 7 bases. The CDR3 is 16 residues long. The V segment lost 1 base and the J segment 6 bases; nucleotides outside the gene matches: 10. Germline values: CDR1 LGHNA, CDR2 YSLEER. The CDR3 nucleotides read TGCGCCAGCAGCCAAGGCCGGGGCAGGGGGTTCGATACGCAGTATTTT. Encoded protein: CASSQGRGRGFDTQYF.

The chain links TRBV5-1 to TRBJ1-2; 7 bases line up with TRBD1. This CDR3 is built from 13 residues. With 5 bases clipped from V and 2 bases from J, the junction kept 3 bases outside the gene matches. Germline loops: CDR1 SGHRS, CDR2 YFSETQ. The CDR3 sequence is CASRLTGNYGYTF. CDR3 DNA sequence: TGCGCCAGCAGACTGACAGGGAACTATGGCTACACCTTC.

CDR3 protein: CASSYKISQETQYF. The CDR3 nucleotides read TGTGCCAGCAGTTACAAGATTAGCCAAGAGACCCAGTACTTC. This rearrangement joins TRBV6-6 to TRBJ2-5, with D unclear. The V end lost 2 bases, the J end lost 1 base, and 8 bases lay between the germline ends. Germline V gene lookup returns CDR1 MNHNY and CDR2 SVGAGI (reference sequence). The CDR3 consists of 14 residues.

V gene TRBV5-1 combines with J gene TRBJ2-7; a possible D gene is TRBD1 (8 bases). Germline CDR1 reads SGHRS; CDR2 reads YFSETQ. This CDR3 comprises 14 residues. Trimming left V 3 bases short and J 3 bases short, with 13 bases between. For the CDR3, the DNA is TGCGCCAGCAGCTGGGGGGGGACAGGCTACGAGCAGTACTTC. Protein sequence: CASSWGGTGYEQYF.

This CDR3 reads CASSATGAPNEKLFF. DNA for the CDR3: TGCGCCAGCAGCGCTACAGGGGCCCCTAATGAAAAACTGTTTTTT. The chain couples TRBV5-1 to TRBJ1-4, with 7 bases fitting TRBD1. Germline V gives CDR1 SGHRS, CDR2 YFSETQ. The V and J ends lost 4 bases and 3 bases, in that order; junction bases with no gene match: 6. This CDR3 has 15 amino acids.

The chain uses TRBV6-5 and TRBJ2-1; 11 bases match TRBD2. Germline assignment: CDR1 MNHEY and CDR2 SVGAGI. The CDR3 sequence is 15 residues long. Trimming took 6 bases from V and 9 from J; bases not matched to a gene: 10. The CDR3 spells CASSILAGVPSEQFF. DNA of the CDR3: TGTGCCAGCAGCATACTAGCGGGAGTTCCTAGTGAGCAGTTCTTC.

The V call is TRBV18, the J call TRBJ2-7; 9 positions agree with TRBD1. There are 14 residues in the CDR3. The V and J ends lost 3 bases and 3 bases, in that order; junction bases with no gene match: 3. Germline V gene sequence: CDR1 KGHSH, CDR2 LQKENI. CDR3: CASSPGQGIYEQYF. CDR3 bases: TGTGCCAGCTCACCCGGACAGGGGATCTACGAGCAGTACTTC.

The chain couples TRBV9 to TRBJ2-1; 9 bases agree with TRBD2. Germline CDR1 reads SGDLS; CDR2 reads YYNGEE. CDR3 length: 16 residues. Unmatched junction bases numbered 7, after V lost 0 bases and J lost 6 bases. In DNA form, the CDR3 reads TGTGCCAGCAGCGTAGAGTGGGTAGCGGGAGTCAATGAGCAGTTCTTC. It is translated as CASSVEWVAGVNEQFF. Combining the CDR3 with reference TRBV9 and TRBJ2-1 gives the whole variable domain DSGVTQTPKHLITATGQRVTLRCSPRSGDLSVYWYQQSLDQGLQFLIQYYNGEERAKGNILERFSAQQFPDLHSELNLSSLELGDSALYFCASSVEWVAGVNEQFFGPGTRLTVL.

This chain joins TRBV6-5 and TRBJ1-5; D may be TRBD1 (6 bases). CDR1 and CDR2 from the germline V gene are MNHEY and SVGAGI. The CDR3 is 15 amino acids. V was pared by 0 bases and J by 5 bases, with 11 bases between. As DNA, the CDR3 is TGTGCCAGCAGTTACTCCTGGGACAAGGATCAGCCCCAGCATTTT. It is translated as CASSYSWDKDQPQHF.